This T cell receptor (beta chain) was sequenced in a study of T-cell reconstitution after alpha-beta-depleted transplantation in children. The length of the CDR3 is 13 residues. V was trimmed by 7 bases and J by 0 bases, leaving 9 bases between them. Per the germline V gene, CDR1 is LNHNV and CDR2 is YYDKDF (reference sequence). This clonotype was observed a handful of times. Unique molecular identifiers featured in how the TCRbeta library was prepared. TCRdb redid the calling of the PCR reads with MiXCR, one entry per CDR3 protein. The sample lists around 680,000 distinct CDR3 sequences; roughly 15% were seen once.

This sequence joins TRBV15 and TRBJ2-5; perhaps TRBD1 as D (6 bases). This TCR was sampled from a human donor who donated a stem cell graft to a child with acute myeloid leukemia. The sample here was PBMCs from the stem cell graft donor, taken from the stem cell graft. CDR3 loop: CATNTGYQETQYF. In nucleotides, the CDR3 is TGTGCCACCAATACAGGGTACCAAGAGACCCAGTACTTC.